The rows below give T cell receptor beta chains drawn from one sample of a study of blood T cells in healthy people across ages. TCRdb used MiXCR to reprocess the 5' RACE reads, holding one entry per CDR3 protein. The sample records more than 650,000 distinct CDR3 sequences, about a fifth being singletons. What was sequenced was blood. The receptor set was obtained from a man between 65 and 85 years old in good health. Each CDR3 is given with its conserved first and last residue. The D gene is left open where the match is weak. The size field is filled for only some rows; it gives once, few, many or a size class.

j_call: TRBJ2-4
v_call: TRBV7-9
d_call: TRBD2
clone_size: few
cdr3_nt: TGTGCCAGCACACAGGTGGGAGGGATCGGAGCCAAAAACATTCAGTACTTC
cdr3_aa: CASTQVGGIGAKNIQYF

j_call: TRBJ2-3
v_call: TRBV11-2
d_call: .
clone_size: .
cdr3_nt: TGTGCCAGCAGCTTTATTGGGGGGGCAGGAGATACGCAGTATTTT
cdr3_aa: CASSFIGGAGDTQYF

j_call: TRBJ2-1
v_call: TRBV6-5
d_call: .
clone_size: .
cdr3_nt: TGTGCCAGCAGTTACGGAATTGAGCAGTTCTTC
cdr3_aa: CASSYGIEQFF

j_call: TRBJ2-4
v_call: TRBV2
d_call: TRBD2
clone_size: few
cdr3_nt: TGTGCCAGCACCGATCCTAGCGGGGGGAAAAACATTCAGTACTTC
cdr3_aa: CASTDPSGGKNIQYF

j_call: TRBJ1-2
v_call: TRBV28
d_call: .
clone_size: .
cdr3_nt: TGTGCCAGCACCGCAATTGGGGGGGGGCGCGACTATGGCTACACCTTC
cdr3_aa: CASTAIGGGRDYGYTF

j_call: TRBJ2-2
v_call: TRBV12-3/TRBV12-4
d_call: TRBD2
clone_size: few
cdr3_nt: TGTGTGCTCGGCAGCGGGGCGAACACCGGGGAGCTGTTTTTT
cdr3_aa: CVLGSGANTGELFF

j_call: TRBJ2-4
v_call: TRBV12-3/TRBV12-4
d_call: TRBD1
clone_size: many
cdr3_nt: TGTGCCAGCAGGCGACAGGGGGTTTACATTCAGTACTTC
cdr3_aa: CASRRQGVYIQYF

j_call: TRBJ1-4
v_call: TRBV24-1
d_call: TRBD1
clone_size: .
cdr3_nt: TGTGCCACCAGTGATTTGTCGACAGGGAAAGAAAAACTGTTTTTT
cdr3_aa: CATSDLSTGKEKLFF

j_call: TRBJ2-7
v_call: TRBV28
d_call: .
clone_size: few
cdr3_nt: TGTGCCAGCAGGAGTAGCGGGACAGGGCTCGGCGAGCAGTACTTC
cdr3_aa: CASRSSGTGLGEQYF

j_call: TRBJ1-1
v_call: TRBV20-1
d_call: TRBD1
clone_size: .
cdr3_nt: TGCGGAAGGACGGGCAGGGGGGACACTGAAGCTTTCTTT
cdr3_aa: CGRTGRGDTEAFF

j_call: TRBJ2-1
v_call: TRBV29-1
d_call: TRBD2
clone_size: few
cdr3_nt: TGCGGCGTAAAGACTAGCGGGAGTTCTAAGCAGTTCTTC
cdr3_aa: CGVKTSGSSKQFF

j_call: TRBJ1-4
v_call: TRBV7-2
d_call: .
clone_size: few
cdr3_nt: TGTGCCAGCAGCTCCCCCCCCGGGAACGAAAAACTGTTTTTT
cdr3_aa: CASSSPPGNEKLFF

j_call: TRBJ1-2
v_call: TRBV7-9
d_call: .
clone_size: .
cdr3_nt: TGTGCCAGCAGCTCAGCGGGTGGCTACACCTTC
cdr3_aa: CASSSAGGYTF

j_call: TRBJ1-4
v_call: TRBV12-3/TRBV12-4
d_call: TRBD1
clone_size: .
cdr3_nt: TGTGCCAGCACCCGACAGGGAAGGATTAATGAAAAACTGTTTTTT
cdr3_aa: CASTRQGRINEKLFF

j_call: TRBJ2-1
v_call: TRBV28
d_call: TRBD1
clone_size: .
cdr3_nt: TGTGCCAGCAGTGCCACGACAGGGATCAATGAGCAGTTCTTC
cdr3_aa: CASSATTGINEQFF

j_call: TRBJ2-7
v_call: TRBV29-1
d_call: .
clone_size: .
cdr3_nt: TGCAGCGTTGGGGCGACAGTCTACGAGCAGTACTTC
cdr3_aa: CSVGATVYEQYF

j_call: TRBJ2-1
v_call: TRBV5-6
d_call: .
clone_size: few
cdr3_nt: TGTGCCAGCAGCTTGGCCCGGCTACCACCCTACAATGAGCAGTTCTTC
cdr3_aa: CASSLARLPPYNEQFF

j_call: TRBJ1-1
v_call: TRBV28
d_call: .
clone_size: few
cdr3_nt: TGTGCCGGCAGCAACGACAGGAACACTGAAGCTTTCTTT
cdr3_aa: CAGSNDRNTEAFF

j_call: TRBJ1-5
v_call: TRBV6-2/TRBV6-3
d_call: .
clone_size: .
cdr3_nt: TGTGCCAGCACGACAGTTCCCAATCAGCCCCAGCATTTT
cdr3_aa: CASTTVPNQPQHF

j_call: TRBJ2-5
v_call: TRBV6-6
d_call: .
clone_size: few
cdr3_nt: TGTGCCAGCAGTTACGGAACAGTGAAACAAGAGACCCAGTACTTC
cdr3_aa: CASSYGTVKQETQYF

j_call: TRBJ2-3
v_call: TRBV12-3/TRBV12-4
d_call: .
clone_size: .
cdr3_nt: TGTGCCACTCAGGGAAGCCCTAGCACAGATACGCAGTATTTT
cdr3_aa: CATQGSPSTDTQYF

j_call: TRBJ2-5
v_call: TRBV25-1
d_call: .
clone_size: many
cdr3_nt: TGTGCCAGCAGTGAATCCGCGGAGACCCAGTACTTC
cdr3_aa: CASSESAETQYF

j_call: TRBJ1-4
v_call: TRBV20-1
d_call: .
clone_size: .
cdr3_nt: TGCAGTGCAAACAGGGCTCGGGGTGAAAAACTGTTTTTT
cdr3_aa: CSANRARGEKLFF

j_call: TRBJ2-3
v_call: TRBV12-3/TRBV12-4
d_call: .
clone_size: .
cdr3_nt: TGTGCCAGCATCCCGCTGGGCGTTAGCACAGATACGCAGTATTTT
cdr3_aa: CASIPLGVSTDTQYF

j_call: TRBJ1-3
v_call: TRBV3-1
d_call: .
clone_size: .
cdr3_nt: TGTGCCAGCAGCCGCCTACGGACAGTGAAGGACACCATATATTTT
cdr3_aa: CASSRLRTVKDTIYF

j_call: TRBJ2-1
v_call: TRBV9
d_call: .
clone_size: .
cdr3_nt: TGTGCCAGCAGCGTAGCTGTGTTCAGCTCCTACAATGAGCAGTTCTTC
cdr3_aa: CASSVAVFSSYNEQFF

j_call: TRBJ2-4
v_call: TRBV29-1
d_call: TRBD2
clone_size: many
cdr3_nt: TGCAGCGTTAGACCGGGACTAGCGGAAAACATTCAGTACTTC
cdr3_aa: CSVRPGLAENIQYF

j_call: TRBJ2-6
v_call: TRBV12-3/TRBV12-4
d_call: .
clone_size: many
cdr3_nt: TGTGCCAGCAGTTTCTCGCAGTCCTTGGTCCTGACTTTC
cdr3_aa: CASSFSQSLVLTF

j_call: TRBJ2-1
v_call: TRBV10-3
d_call: .
clone_size: .
cdr3_nt: TGTGCCATCAGTGGCCTGGGGGATGAGCAGTTCTTC
cdr3_aa: CAISGLGDEQFF

j_call: TRBJ1-4
v_call: TRBV4-3
d_call: TRBD1
clone_size: few
cdr3_nt: TGCGCCAGCAGCCAAGTATCAGGGGGGGATGAAAAACTGTTTTTT
cdr3_aa: CASSQVSGGDEKLFF

j_call: TRBJ2-7
v_call: TRBV28
d_call: TRBD1
clone_size: few
cdr3_nt: TGTGCCAGCATCCGGGACAGGGTGTCCTACGAGCAGTACTTC
cdr3_aa: CASIRDRVSYEQYF

j_call: TRBJ2-2
v_call: TRBV29-1
d_call: .
clone_size: .
cdr3_nt: TGCAGCGCGTCCTGGACCGTGAACACCGGGGAGCTGTTTTTT
cdr3_aa: CSASWTVNTGELFF

j_call: TRBJ2-3
v_call: TRBV12-3/TRBV12-4
d_call: TRBD2
clone_size: .
cdr3_nt: TGTGCCAGCAGTTTCCCCGCGGGACTGGAGGGGACTAGCACAGATGCGCAGTATTTT
cdr3_aa: CASSFPAGLEGTSTDAQYF

j_call: TRBJ2-3
v_call: TRBV9
d_call: .
clone_size: .
cdr3_nt: TGTGCCAGCAGCGTATCCGCCAGGGAAACAGATACGCAGTATTTT
cdr3_aa: CASSVSARETDTQYF

j_call: TRBJ1-1
v_call: TRBV2
d_call: .
clone_size: .
cdr3_nt: TGTGCCGGCAGCCAGGGTGGAACTGAAGCTCTCTTT
cdr3_aa: CAGSQGGTEALF

j_call: TRBJ2-3
v_call: TRBV5-1
d_call: TRBD2
clone_size: .
cdr3_nt: TGCGCCAGCAGCAGCCCTGGACTAGCGGCAGATACGCAGTATTTT
cdr3_aa: CASSSPGLAADTQYF

j_call: TRBJ1-5
v_call: TRBV20-1
d_call: TRBD1
clone_size: .
cdr3_nt: TGCAGTGCTAGGGACCGGGACAGGGGAACAAATCAGCCCCAGCATTTT
cdr3_aa: CSARDRDRGTNQPQHF

j_call: TRBJ1-1
v_call: TRBV28
d_call: .
clone_size: once
cdr3_nt: TGTGCCAGCAGAGTGGGGAATTTGGGCACTGAAGCTTTCTTT
cdr3_aa: CASRVGNLGTEAFF

j_call: TRBJ2-1
v_call: TRBV20-1
d_call: TRBD2
clone_size: .
cdr3_nt: TGCAGTGCTAGACCGGGACTAGACTTCCAGGAGCAGTTCTTC
cdr3_aa: CSARPGLDFQEQFF

j_call: TRBJ1-1
v_call: TRBV29-1
d_call: TRBD1
clone_size: .
cdr3_nt: TGCAGCGTTGAGAGGGACAGGGGGGTCGTCAAAGCTTTCTTT
cdr3_aa: CSVERDRGVVKAFF

j_call: TRBJ1-1
v_call: TRBV11-2
d_call: TRBD1
clone_size: .
cdr3_nt: TGTGCCAGCAGCTTAGGAACGGCAGGGGGATATGAGGGAGCTTTCTTT
cdr3_aa: CASSLGTAGGYEGAFF

j_call: TRBJ1-4
v_call: TRBV12-3/TRBV12-4
d_call: .
clone_size: .
cdr3_nt: TGTGCCAGCGAAGGACAAACTAATGAAAAACTGTTTTTT
cdr3_aa: CASEGQTNEKLFF

j_call: TRBJ1-2
v_call: TRBV7-2
d_call: .
clone_size: .
cdr3_nt: TGTGCCAGCAGCTTTGGAGGGGGGAGCTATGGCTACACCTTC
cdr3_aa: CASSFGGGSYGYTF

j_call: TRBJ1-1
v_call: TRBV3-1
d_call: TRBD1
clone_size: few
cdr3_nt: TGTGCCAGCAGCCAAGGGGGACAGCCGTACACTGAAGCTTTCTTT
cdr3_aa: CASSQGGQPYTEAFF

j_call: TRBJ1-6
v_call: TRBV20-1
d_call: .
clone_size: few
cdr3_nt: TGCAGTGCTAGAGATGGGTCTGTTTATTCACCCCTCCACTTT
cdr3_aa: CSARDGSVYSPLHF

j_call: TRBJ2-5
v_call: TRBV18
d_call: .
clone_size: .
cdr3_nt: TGTGCCAGCTCACGCAGCGGTGGAGAGACCCAGTACTTC
cdr3_aa: CASSRSGGETQYF

j_call: TRBJ2-3
v_call: TRBV28
d_call: .
clone_size: few
cdr3_nt: TGTGCCAGCAGTCCCCCCACGACTGGCGTGGCAGATACGCAGTATTTT
cdr3_aa: CASSPPTTGVADTQYF

j_call: TRBJ2-1
v_call: TRBV7-9
d_call: TRBD2
clone_size: .
cdr3_nt: TGTGCCAGCAGCCTGTTGGCGGGAGCTTCCAATGAGCAGTTCTTC
cdr3_aa: CASSLLAGASNEQFF